The 18 T cell receptor beta chains reported below all come from one sample, sequenced in a study of monozygotic twins with inflammatory bowel disease. For each CDR3 protein, TCRdb gives one entry from its re-call of the 5' RACE reads, without DNA. Its table lists 170,000 or so distinct CDR3 sequences. Material: blood. All receptors derive from a human donor with ulcerative colitis or Crohn's disease, or a healthy co-twin of an affected twin (not recorded which).

The CDR3 sequence is CASRGQVNTEAFF. The V and J genes are TRBV7-2 and TRBJ1-1; TCRdb's D call of TRBD1 is untestable without DNA. There are 13 residues in the CDR3. Germline assignment: CDR1 SGHTA and CDR2 FQGNSA.

This sequence joins TRBV20-1 and TRBJ2-1; TCRdb's D call of TRBD1 is untestable without DNA. CDR3 length equals 13 residues. Germline CDR1 and CDR2: DFQATT and SNEGSKA (reference sequence). CDR3 sequence: CSARGGGTSEQFF.

This chain connects TRBV29-1 to TRBJ2-3; TCRdb returns TRBD1, unconfirmable since there is no DNA. The CDR3 extends over 15 amino acids. From germline, CDR1 is SQVTM and CDR2 ANQGSEA. This CDR3 is CSVEGGDRVTDTQYF.

The chain carries TRBV11-2 and TRBJ2-2; absent DNA, TCRdb's TRBD2 call cannot be checked. This CDR3 is built from 15 residues. CDR1 is SGHAT, CDR2 FQNNGV, per germline. The CDR3 sequence: CASFVGLAPHGELFF. The entire variable domain, with the rest obtained from reference TRBV11-2 and TRBJ2-2, is as follows: EAGVAQSPRYKIIEKRQSVAFWCNPISGHATLYWYQQILGQGPKLLIQFQNNGVVDDSQLPKDRFSAERLKGVDSTLKIQPAKLEDSAVYLCASFVGLAPHGELFFGEGSRLTVL.

V and J are TRBV11-2 and TRBJ1-2; the TCRdb call, TRBD1, lacks DNA for checking. This CDR3 has 14 residues. The germline V gene has CDR1 SGHAT and CDR2 FQNNGV. The CDR3: CASSDRWNNYGYTF.

The rearrangement uses TRBV5-1 and TRBJ1-3. CDR1 is SGHRS and CDR2 is YFSETQ in the germline V gene. The CDR3 covers 16 residues. CDR3 amino acids: CASSQGGHRSGNTIYF.

V gene TRBV7-2 combines with J gene TRBJ2-5. This CDR3 contains 11 residues. Germline V gene sequence: CDR1 SGHTA, CDR2 FQGNSA. This CDR3 is CASSSSATQYF.

The rearrangement joins TRBV4-1 to TRBJ2-1; TCRdb reports TRBD2, a call that lacks DNA to check it against. The CDR3 contains 17 residues. CDR1 is MGHRA and CDR2 is YSYEKL in the germline V gene. The CDR3 sequence is CASSHTWTSGGYNEQFF.

The rearrangement links TRBV7-2 to TRBJ1-1. Germline-derived CDR1 and CDR2 are SGHTA and FQGNSA. This CDR3 spans 12 amino acids. The CDR3 here is CASSFSRTEAFF. The full variable domain, with the rest looked up from reference TRBV7-2 and TRBJ1-1, is GAGVSQSPSNKVTEKGKDVELRCDPISGHTALYWYRQSLGQGLEFLIYFQGNSAPDKSGLPSDRFSAERTGGSVSTLTIQRTQQEDSAVYLCASSFSRTEAFFGQGTRLTVV.

Here the CDR3 reads CASSLWGGPNGDEQFF. V usage is TRBV5-1 and J usage is TRBJ2-1; without DNA, the TCRdb call of TRBD1 cannot be checked. Germline V gene data show CDR1 as SGHRS and CDR2 as YFSETQ. The CDR3 has 16 amino acids.

The chain carries TRBV19 and TRBJ2-2; the TCRdb call, TRBD2, lacks DNA for checking. Germline V lookup: CDR1 LNHDA, CDR2 SQIVND (reference sequence). This CDR3 region has 15 residues. The CDR3 sequence is CASSTLAVATGELFF.

CDR3 sequence: CASSQERRGEAFF. This sequence joins TRBV3-1 and TRBJ1-1. Germline V CDR1 and CDR2: LGHDT, YNNKEL (reference sequence). The CDR3 consists of 13 residues.

The chain uses TRBV14 and TRBJ2-1. The CDR3 runs to 11 residues. Germline loops: CDR1 SGHDN, CDR2 FVKESK. The chain's CDR3 is CASSITHEQFF.

The chain carries TRBV11-2 and TRBJ1-3; TCRdb picks TRBD1, but there is no DNA to check that call. From germline, CDR1 is SGHAT and CDR2 FQNNGV. The CDR3 extends over 15 amino acids. This CDR3 reads CASSSTHTGTKAIYF.

This sequence joins TRBV20-1 and TRBJ2-1; TCRdb selects TRBD1, and the lack of DNA leaves this call unchecked. This CDR3 region has 15 residues. CDR1 and CDR2 from the germline V gene are DFQATT and SNEGSKA (reference sequence). CDR3 in amino acids: CSARRGRGGIDEQFF.

V is TRBV10-1 and J is TRBJ1-1; TCRdb's assignment of TRBD1 cannot be checked, as there is no DNA. Germline assignment: CDR1 WNHNN and CDR2 SYGVQD (reference sequence). The CDR3 length is 11 residues. The CDR3 sequence: CASSGTDEAFF.

The chain uses TRBV18 and TRBJ1-4; TCRdb returns TRBD1, unconfirmable since there is no DNA. The germline CDR1 and CDR2 sequences are KGHSH and LQKENI. The CDR3 loop spans 16 amino acids. The CDR3: CASSPSPGQGNEKLFF.

CDR3 loop: CASTFRRQGGKDDYGYTF. The chain links TRBV2 to TRBJ1-2; the D call from TCRdb, TRBD1, cannot be confirmed without DNA. CDR1 is SNHLY, CDR2 FYNNEI, per germline. The CDR3 spans 18 residues.